This TCR beta chain was documented in a study of blood T cell repertoires in COVID-19. Looking at the study overall: Sites in the United States, Italy and Spain provided acute and convalescent COVID-19 samples.

Recruited during active infection, patients (from Seattle) were subsequently followed longitudinally. Methods used by the authors: It was from reference gene primer amplification that nucleated cell counts were estimated. Clones were sequenced by immunoSEQ multiplex PCR, and TCRdb holds only the in-frame ones, with some missing. V, J and clone size are taken as reported in that table, and D and trimming were inferred from the DNA itself. Of about 330,000 clones in the sample, 87% were seen once. Trimming pared 4 bases from V and 3 bases from J, leaving 10 bases between. The CDR3 contains 13 residues. The V gene's germline CDR1 is MNHEY and CDR2 SVGEGT.

Material: peripheral blood. The receptor was isolated from a man aged 25 to 40 with COVID-19, enrolled during active disease. The chain is built from TRBV6-2 or TRBV6-3 and TRBJ2-7, with D tentatively TRBD1 (6 bases). The CDR3 region has the DNA TGTGCCAGCAGTTCCGACAGGATCTACGAGCAGTACTTC. It yields the protein CASSSDRIYEQYF.